This TCR beta chain comes out of a study of blood T cell repertoires in COVID-19. In the authors' methods: Reference gene primer amplification in the assay estimated nucleated cell counts. Produced via immunoSEQ multiplex PCR; TCRdb's table is partial and in-frame only. V and J calls and clone size are as listed in that table; D and trimming were resolved from the DNA. This sample has 400,000 to 550,000 clones, with about 85% found just once. The ends lost 8 bases at V and 4 bases at J; junction bases unmatched: 9. CDR1 is LNHDA, CDR2 SQIVND, per germline (reference sequence). The CDR3 loop spans 15 amino acids.

The sample consisted of PBMCs or T cells enriched from blood (not recorded which). The chain recombines TRBV19 with TRBJ1-2, with 11 nucleotides matching TRBD1. This receptor was obtained from a woman younger than 35 with acute COVID-19. CDR3 in DNA: TGTGCCAGTGCGCTTGGACAGGGGGCATTCTATGGCTACACCTTC. It encodes CASALGQGAFYGYTF.